The 24 T cell receptor beta chains in this list originate from one sample, sequenced in a study of blood T cell repertoires in COVID-19. Libraries were prepared by immunoSEQ multiplex PCR; TCRdb keeps only in-frame clonotypes and omits some of them. The repertoire holds 100,000 to 150,000 clones, with around 89% as singletons. Input material: peripheral blood. These receptors originate from a middle-aged man with active or convalescent COVID-19.

V gene TRBV5-5 combines with J gene TRBJ2-5; 7 bases are a match to TRBD2. The CDR3 totals 16 residues. V dropped 0 bases and J dropped 4; count of bases not matched to a gene: 9. Germline-derived CDR1 and CDR2 are SGHKS and YYEKEE (reference sequence). The CDR3 DNA reads as TGTGCCAGCAGCTTGGAAGTGGGAGGGCCAGGAGAGACCCAGTACTTC. Translation gives CASSLEVGGPGETQYF.

The gene calls are TRBV5-1 and TRBJ2-7; a weak D match, TRBD1 (5 bases). The CDR3 totals 14 residues. Trimming took off 4 bases at V and 3 bases at J, with 14 bases between the two ends. CDR1 is SGHRS, CDR2 YFSETQ, per germline. In nucleotides, the CDR3 is TGCGCCAGCAGCCCGTCTGGGGCGGACTACGAGCAGTACTTC. Translating it yields CASSPSGADYEQYF.

The J gene is TRBJ2-1, the V gene TRBV25-1, with 7 nucleotides matching TRBD2. Germline values: CDR1 MGHDK, CDR2 SYGVNS. This CDR3 contains 17 residues. Unmatched junction bases numbered 15, after V lost 4 bases and J lost 6 bases. For the CDR3, the DNA is TGTGCCAGCAGTGGCCTTAAGCGGGATTTACACGTCAATGAGCAGTTCTTC. Amino acid sequence: CASSGLKRDLHVNEQFF.

The J gene is TRBJ1-6, the V gene TRBV28, with D maybe TRBD1 (6 bases). Looked up from germline, CDR1 is MDHEN and CDR2 is SYDVKM. The CDR3 contains 13 residues. V was shortened by 7 bases and J by 8 bases, with 12 bases between the two germline ends. The CDR3 loop is CASTRDTYSPLHF. For the CDR3, the DNA is TGTGCCAGCACCAGGGACACCTATTCACCCCTCCACTTT.

The chain carries TRBV10-1 and TRBJ1-5, with D possibly TRBD1 on 5 matching bases. Germline CDR1 reads WNHNN; CDR2 reads SYGVQD (reference sequence). The CDR3 loop spans 15 amino acids. Trimming pared 3 bases from V and 5 bases from J, leaving 14 bases between. CDR3 region: CASSESRDAHQPQHF. CDR3 in DNA: TGCGCCAGCAGTGAATCCAGGGATGCCCATCAGCCCCAGCATTTT.

This chain connects TRBV6-1 to TRBJ2-6; 8 nucleotides agree with TRBD1. Unmatched junction bases numbered 10, after V lost 4 bases and J lost 2 bases. CDR3 length equals 18 residues. Germline V CDR1 and CDR2: MNHNS, SASEGT. CDR3 DNA: TGTGCCAGCAGTGGACATAACAGGGGGAAGGCTGGGGCCAACGTCCTGACTTTC. Translated, it gives CASSGHNRGKAGANVLTF.

V usage is TRBV6-5 and J usage is TRBJ1-2; the D gene is possibly TRBD1 (5 bases). Germline CDR1 is MNHEY and CDR2 is SVGAGI. V was shortened by 4 bases and J by 3 bases, with 15 bases between the two germline ends. The CDR3 contains 15 residues. Here the CDR3 reads CASSSGWQGHYGYTF. CDR3 bases: TGTGCCAGCAGTTCAGGTTGGCAGGGCCACTATGGCTACACCTTC.

The chain's CDR3 is CASSGGQSSSYNSPLHF. The CDR3 nucleotides are TGTGCCAGCAGTGGAGGACAGTCGAGCTCCTATAATTCACCCCTCCACTTT. The chain joins TRBV2 to TRBJ1-6, with D possibly TRBD1 on 6 matching bases. Trimming shortened V by 4 bases and J by 0 bases, and 13 bases separated the two germline ends. The length of the CDR3 is 17 residues. Germline lookup yields CDR1 SNHLY and CDR2 FYNNEI.

This rearrangement joins TRBV7-7 to TRBJ2-5, with D possibly being TRBD1 (6 bases). Germline CDR1 reads SSHAT; CDR2 reads FNYEAQ (reference sequence). V lost 4 bases to trimming and J lost 5 bases, with 20 bases between them. The CDR3 spans 16 residues. The CDR3 region is CASSYQVGRGYETQYF. The DNA for the CDR3 is TGTGCCAGCAGCTACCAGGTCGGCAGGGGCTATGAGACCCAGTACTTC.

This sequence joins TRBV14 and TRBJ2-7; perhaps TRBD1 as D (5 bases). The CDR3 consists of 15 residues. Trimming left V 8 bases short and J 5 bases short, with 22 bases between. Germline lookup yields CDR1 SGHDN and CDR2 FVKESK. CDR3 in DNA: TGTGCCAGCGGAAACGGACACGGGTTGGGGCACGAGCAGTACTTC. It encodes CASGNGHGLGHEQYF.

This chain connects TRBV6-6 to TRBJ2-2, with D tentatively TRBD2 (6 bases). CDR1 and CDR2 (germline): MNHNY, SVGAGI (reference sequence). Trimming cost V 7 bases and J 6 bases, with 15 bases left between them. The CDR3 is 14 residues long. CDR3 residues: CASKYSLASGELFF. In DNA, the CDR3 is TGTGCCAGCAAGTACTCGCTAGCGTCCGGGGAGCTGTTTTTT.

V and J are TRBV6-5 and TRBJ2-1; D is uncertain. The germline CDR1 and CDR2 sequences are MNHEY and SVGAGI. Deletions cut 6 bases from V and 7 bases from J, with 7 bases between. This CDR3 comprises 11 residues. As DNA, the CDR3 is TGTGCCAGCAGCCAGCGAAATGAGCAGTTCTTC. It is translated as CASSQRNEQFF.

This chain uses TRBV21-1 with TRBJ1-6; the tabulated D call, TRBD1, remains unverified against the DNA. TRBV21-1 is designated a pseudogene. The CDR3 extends over 19 amino acids. The CDR3 region is CASSKEDRPTSSYNSPLHF. The CDR3 nucleotides are TGTGCCAGCAGCAAAGAGGACAGGCCAACGAGCTCCTATAATTCACCCCTCCACTTT.

The chain carries TRBV11-2 and TRBJ1-4, with D uncertain. This CDR3 is 16 amino acids long. The germline CDR1 and CDR2 sequences are SGHAT and FQNNGV. Trimming pared 5 bases from V and 5 bases from J, leaving 18 bases between. The CDR3 loop is CASSHVSSGPNEKLFF. The DNA for the CDR3 is TGTGCCAGCAGCCACGTGTCCTCCGGTCCGAATGAAAAACTGTTTTTT.

CDR3 residues: CASSLAGPNTGELFF. CDR3 in DNA: TGTGCCAGCAGCCTAGCGGGACCGAACACCGGGGAGCTGTTTTTT. V gene TRBV6-5 combines with J gene TRBJ2-2; 9 nucleotides agree with TRBD2. V was clipped by 6 bases and J by 0 bases; unmatched bases: 2. Germline V gene lookup returns CDR1 MNHEY and CDR2 SVGAGI. The CDR3 is made up of 15 amino acids.

This rearrangement joins TRBV7-6 to TRBJ1-1; no reliable D call. Germline V gene data show CDR1 as SGHVS and CDR2 as FNYEAQ. The CDR3 length is 13 residues. Trimming removed 5 bases from V and 6 bases from J, with 13 bases in between. The CDR3 DNA follows: TGTGCCAGCAGCCTCACGAGGAATGCTGAAGCTTTCTTT. Protein sequence: CASSLTRNAEAFF.

The V gene is TRBV19, the J gene TRBJ1-2, with TRBD1 identical over 9 bases. The V and J ends lost 4 bases and 4 bases, in that order; junction bases with no gene match: 10. The CDR3 sequence is 16 residues long. CDR1 LNHDA and CDR2 SQIVND come from the germline V gene (reference sequence). For the CDR3, the DNA is TGTGCCAGTAGTACCCAAACAGGGGGCGCAGCCTATGGCTACACCTTC. Encoded protein: CASSTQTGGAAYGYTF.

V and J are TRBV3-1 (or the pseudogene TRBV3-2) and TRBJ2-1; 12 bases are a match to TRBD2. The V gene end was trimmed by 2 bases and the J gene end by 9 bases; junction bases not matched to a gene: 14. The CDR3 is 18 amino acids. CDR1 and CDR2 (germline): LGHDT, YNNKEL (reference sequence). CDR3 in amino acids: CASSQLTGPSGRAAEQFF. The CDR3 DNA follows: TGTGCCAGCAGCCAATTAACGGGTCCTAGCGGGAGGGCGGCTGAGCAGTTCTTC.

J is TRBJ1-3 and V is TRBV19; 7 bases are a match to TRBD1. The germline CDR1 and CDR2 sequences are LNHDA and SQIVND (reference sequence). This CDR3 region has 16 residues. Trimming at V came to 4 bases and at J to 4 bases, leaving 10 bases not matched to a gene. The CDR3 reads CASSTTVTGVGNTIYF. The CDR3 DNA sequence: TGTGCCAGTAGTACGACGGTCACAGGGGTAGGAAACACCATATATTTT.

This clone has just one count. The chain is built from TRBV4-1 and TRBJ2-7; the match to TRBD1 covers 10 bases. CDR1 and CDR2 (germline): MGHRA, YSYEKL. The CDR3 spans 14 residues. Trimming removed 4 bases from V and 4 bases from J; junction bases left unmatched: 4. The CDR3 coding sequence is TGCGCCAGCAGCCCTGGACAGGGGGGGTACGAGCAGTACTTC. Its protein product is CASSPGQGGYEQYF.

This chain connects TRBV29-1 to TRBJ1-1, with TRBD1 matching over 8 bases. Unmatched junction bases numbered 4, after V lost 6 bases and J lost 4 bases. Germline lookup yields CDR1 SQVTM and CDR2 ANQGSEA. The CDR3 runs 12 residues. The CDR3 nucleotides are TGCAGCGTCGACAGGGGCGGCACTGAAGCTTTCTTT. Translating gives CSVDRGGTEAFF.

The V and J genes are TRBV28 and TRBJ2-6; 12 bases fit TRBD2. With 5 bases clipped from V and 1 base from J, the junction kept 6 bases outside the gene matches. This CDR3 region has 18 residues. Germline lookup yields CDR1 MDHEN and CDR2 SYDVKM. CDR3 loop: CASSRLTSGSSGANVLTF. The CDR3 bases are TGTGCCAGCAGTCGGTTGACTAGCGGGAGTTCTGGGGCCAACGTCCTGACTTTC. Looking up the rest from reference TRBV28 and TRBJ2-6 gives the full variable domain: DVKVTQSSRYLVKRTGEKVFLECVQDMDHENMFWYRQDPGLGLRLIYFSYDVKMKEKGDIPEGYSVSREKKERFSLILESASTNQTSMYLCASSRLTSGSSGANVLTFGAGSRLTVL.

In its sample, this clone was seen a few times. J is TRBJ1-5 and V is TRBV9; 7 bases agree with TRBD1. CDR1 and CDR2 (germline): SGDLS, YYNGEE. Trimming at V came to 0 bases and at J to 11 bases, leaving 5 bases not matched to a gene. CDR3 size: 13 residues. The CDR3 region has the DNA TGTGCCAGCAGCGTAGCCGCAGGGGGAACCCAGCATTTT. Amino acid sequence: CASSVAAGGTQHF.

This chain joins TRBV15 and TRBJ2-7; 9 nucleotides align to TRBD2. The CDR3 totals 15 residues. The junction had 9 bases not matched to a gene; V was cut back by 4 bases and J by 5 bases. Germline lookup yields CDR1 LNHNV and CDR2 YYDKDF (reference sequence). CDR3 bases: TGTGCCACCAGCAAGCCGGGACTAGCATACGACGAGCAGTACTTC. Translating gives CATSKPGLAYDEQYF. The variable domain in full, with the rest retrieved from reference TRBV15 and TRBJ2-7, is DAMVIQNPRYQVTQFGKPVTLSCSQTLNHNVMYWYQQKSSQAPKLLFHYYDKDFNNEADTPDNFQSRRPNTSFCFLDIRSPGLGDTAMYLCATSKPGLAYDEQYFGPGTRLTVT.